The TCR beta chain under discussion was sequenced for a study of radiotherapy plus CTLA-4 blockade in lung cancer. As for the study in general: Disease control was present in 30% to 40% of patients, and objective responses in about 19%. Study results and caveats: Reported findings show early blood T cell clone dynamics, with interferon-beta, best predicted response. Clones of tumor-derived TCRs expanded in blood after radiotherapy plus ipilimumab.

Receiving focal radiation plus CTLA-4 blockade with ipilimumab were patients who had chemo-refractory metastatic non-small-cell lung cancer. Assay used: immunoSEQ multiplex PCR; TCRdb lists only in-frame clones, some missing. Counted here are 45,000 to 60,000 clones, 77% occurring once; the ten biggest clones make up 2% to 3%. Turning to this clone: No antigen is known for it.

The CDR3 has 20 residues. With 4 bases clipped from V and 2 bases from J, the junction kept 12 bases outside the gene matches. Germline V CDR1 and CDR2: SGHRS, YFSETQ. The gene calls are TRBV5-1 and TRBJ2-1; 16 bases are a match to TRBD2. The material was peripheral blood, obtained from a patient treated with radiotherapy plus ipilimumab. The origin of this receptor is a human donor with non-small cell lung cancer whose response to radiotherapy plus ipilimumab could not be evaluated. The CDR3 nucleotides are TGCGCCAGCAGCCCGGAAGGGACTAGCGGGAGGGGGGCCGCCTACAATGAGCAGTTCTTC. Translation: CASSPEGTSGRGAAYNEQFF.